The 15 T cell receptor beta chains presented below share a single source sample, sequenced in a study of cytomegalovirus exposure and HLA in healthy donors. The assay was immunoSEQ multiplex PCR, and TCRdb's table has in-frame clones only and misses some. The table includes about 360,000 clones, 86% detected once. Specimen: PBMCs. These receptors were taken from a woman between 18 and 29 years old in good health and CMV-seronegative.

This clone was recorded once. This chain connects TRBV29-1 to TRBJ1-4; 10 bases map to TRBD1. The CDR3 contains 12 residues. Germline CDR1 reads SQVTM; CDR2 reads ANQGSEA. Trimming took 7 bases from V and 7 from J; bases not matched to a gene: 3. The CDR3 sequence is CSAGQGGEKLFF. For the CDR3, the DNA is TGCAGCGCCGGACAGGGGGGTGAAAAACTGTTTTTT.

The rearrangement joins TRBV7-9 to TRBJ1-1, with D uncertain. Trimming stripped 9 bases from V and 6 bases from J, with 8 bases between. CDR3 length: 10 residues. CDR1 is SEHNR, CDR2 FQNEAQ, per germline (reference sequence). The CDR3 loop reads CASSVAEAFF. The CDR3 bases are TGTGCCAGTTCGGTGGCTGAAGCTTTCTTT.

This clone has a handful of counts. CDR3 nucleotide sequence: TGTGCCAGCCGACAGGGGGTGGATCAGCCCCAGCATTTT. It translates to CASRQGVDQPQHF. V is TRBV6-1 and J is TRBJ1-5; 9 bases are a match to TRBD1. Germline V gives CDR1 MNHNS, CDR2 SASEGT. With 8 bases clipped from V and 5 bases from J, the junction kept 4 bases outside the gene matches. This CDR3 has 13 amino acids.

This chain joins TRBV18 and TRBJ1-2, with a weak D call TRBD1 (6 bases). With 5 bases removed from V and 4 bases from J, the gap between germline ends came to 11 bases. This CDR3 is built from 13 residues. Looked up from germline, CDR1 is KGHSH and CDR2 is LQKENI. The CDR3 is CASSNRVSYGYTF. For the CDR3, the DNA is TGTGCCAGCTCAAACAGGGTGTCCTATGGCTACACCTTC. The variable domain in full, with the rest retrieved from reference TRBV18 and TRBJ1-2, is NAGVMQNPRHLVRRRGQEARLRCSPMKGHSHVYWYRQLPEEGLKFMVYLQKENIIDESGMPKERFSAEFPKEGPSILRIQQVVRGDSAAYFCASSNRVSYGYTFGSGTRLTVV.

Concerning this clone itself: The sample carries other DNA sequences with the same CDR3. V gene TRBV28 combines with J gene TRBJ1-5; D might be TRBD1 (5 bases). Germline CDR1 MDHEN, CDR2 SYDVKM. Between the trimmed V and J ends, which lost 3 bases and 0 bases, there was a span of 9 bases. This CDR3 region has 15 residues. As DNA, the CDR3 is TGTGCCAGCAGTTTTTCCGGGGGTAGCAATCAGCCCCAGCATTTT. It is translated as CASSFSGGSNQPQHF.

This clone was found once. The V and J genes are TRBV5-5 and TRBJ2-1; 7 bases fit TRBD1. CDR3 length equals 15 residues. With V trimmed by 4 bases and J by 0 bases, 4 bases remained unmatched. CDR1 is SGHKS, CDR2 YYEKEE, per germline (reference sequence). The CDR3 DNA follows: TGTGCCAGCAGCACCAGACAGGGCTCCTACAATGAGCAGTTCTTC. Translated: CASSTRQGSYNEQFF. Full variable domain (remainder filled in from reference TRBV5-5 and TRBJ2-1): DAGVTQSPTHLIKTRGQQVTLRCSPISGHKSVSWYQQVLGQGPQFIFQYYEKEERGRGNFPDRFSARQFPNYSSELNVNALLLGDSALYLCASSTRQGSYNEQFFGPGTRLTVL.

This clone was seen once. The V gene is TRBV2, the J gene TRBJ1-4, with 8 nucleotides matching TRBD1. In germline, CDR1 is SNHLY, CDR2 FYNNEI. With V trimmed by 5 bases and J by 6 bases, 5 bases remained unmatched. This CDR3 has 14 amino acids. The CDR3 DNA sequence: TGTGCCAGCAGTCGTCGGACAGGGTATGAAAAACTGTTTTTT. Residues: CASSRRTGYEKLFF.

V and J are TRBV28 and TRBJ1-2, with 9 positions matching TRBD1. Germline values: CDR1 MDHEN, CDR2 SYDVKM. CDR3 length: 14 amino acids. Trimming took 10 bases from V and 5 from J; bases not matched to a gene: 11. The CDR3, as DNA: TGTGCCATCACGGACCCGACAGGGGGTTATGGCTACACCTTC. As protein: CAITDPTGGYGYTF.

The gene calls are TRBV25-1 and TRBJ2-1; TRBD1 matches 7 bases. CDR1 MGHDK and CDR2 SYGVNS come from the germline V gene. The V and J ends lost 3 bases and 8 bases, in that order; junction bases with no gene match: 13. CDR3 size: 16 residues. This CDR3 reads CASSDSRQGWSDEQFF. CDR3 nucleotides: TGTGCCAGCAGTGATTCCCGACAGGGTTGGTCGGATGAGCAGTTCTTC.

The V and J genes are TRBV2 and TRBJ1-1; TRBD1 is a possible D gene (6 bases). Trimming shortened V by 1 base and J by 11 bases, and 14 bases separated the two germline ends. Germline V gene lookup returns CDR1 SNHLY and CDR2 FYNNEI. The CDR3 length is 13 residues. This CDR3 reads CASSEDITGSAFF. CDR3 DNA sequence: TGTGCCAGCAGTGAAGATATTACAGGGAGCGCTTTCTTT.

A word on this clone: Additional DNA sequences in this sample encode the identical CDR3. This chain joins TRBV29-1 and TRBJ2-7, with 10 bases aligning to TRBD2. Germline CDR1 and CDR2: SQVTM and ANQGSEA. Unmatched junction bases numbered 4, after V lost 4 bases and J lost 4 bases. The CDR3 is made up of 13 amino acids. The CDR3 is CSVGLAGAYEQYF. CDR3 nucleotides: TGCAGCGTTGGCCTAGCGGGAGCATACGAGCAGTACTTC.

This clone showed up just a few times. The gene calls are TRBV4-2 and TRBJ1-6; no clear D. Germline CDR1 LGHNA, CDR2 YNFKEQ. V was cut by 3 bases and J by 5 bases, with 11 bases left in between. The CDR3 loop spans 15 amino acids. CDR3 in DNA: TGTGCCAGCAGCCACCCACAAGAAGATAATTCACCCCTCCACTTT. This gives the protein CASSHPQEDNSPLHF.

The gene calls are TRBV5-4 and TRBJ1-3; 8 bases fit TRBD1. The CDR3 contains 15 residues. V trimming: 5 bases; J trimming: 4 bases; junction bases outside the gene matches: 8. CDR1 is SGHNT, CDR2 YYREEE, per germline (reference sequence). CDR3 residues: CASSPGQGLGNTIYF. DNA for the CDR3: TGTGCCAGCAGTCCCGGACAGGGCTTAGGAAACACCATATATTTT.

The chain uses TRBV6-1 and TRBJ1-2; D is unresolved. The V end lost 1 base, the J end lost 5 bases, and 8 bases lay between the germline ends. The CDR3 runs to 13 residues. Germline assignment: CDR1 MNHNS and CDR2 SASEGT. CDR3 loop: CASSEGEGYGYTF. DNA for the CDR3: TGTGCCAGCAGTGAAGGAGAGGGTTATGGCTACACCTTC.

The rearrangement uses TRBV27 and TRBJ2-1; TRBD2 agrees at 16 bases. The CDR3 sequence is 16 residues long. The ends lost 5 bases at V and 8 bases at J; junction bases unmatched: 6. From germline, CDR1 is MNHEY and CDR2 SMNVEV (reference sequence). In DNA form, the CDR3 reads TGTGCCAGCAGTGATCCCGGGACTAGCGGGAGGGATGAGCAGTTCTTC. Encoded protein: CASSDPGTSGRDEQFF.